This is a list of T cell receptor beta chains from one sample in a study of CD8 T cells in Susac syndrome. TCRdb fed the immunoSEQ multiplex PCR reads into MiXCR, producing one record per CDR3 protein. The sample shows approximately 190,000 distinct CDR3 sequences, roughly 94% of them seen only once. Sequences were obtained from CD8+ T cells from PBMCs. The receptors come from a human donor with Susac syndrome. Each CDR3 is given with its conserved first and last residue. Each record gives: D gene, clone size, J gene, V gene, CDR3 DNA, CDR3 protein. A D gene is named only where the DNA matches it firmly. A clone size is listed for some rows: how often the clone was seen (once, few, many), or a class if it is expanded.

d_gene: NA; abundance: NA; j_gene: TRBJ1-2; v_gene: TRBV20-1; CDR3nt: TGCAGTGCTAGGGGTCGAGAAAACCTTGGTGGCTACACCTTC; CDR3aa: CSARGRENLGGYTF
d_gene: NA; abundance: NA; j_gene: TRBJ2-3; v_gene: TRBV9; CDR3nt: TGTGCCAGCAGCCCTGGGGGGGCGGAACGCACAGATACGCAGTATTTT; CDR3aa: CASSPGGAERTDTQYF
d_gene: TRBD1; abundance: NA; j_gene: TRBJ2-7; v_gene: TRBV9; CDR3nt: TGTGCCAGCAGCGGCGACAGGGGATTCTACGAGCAGTACTTC; CDR3aa: CASSGDRGFYEQYF
d_gene: NA; abundance: NA; j_gene: TRBJ2-5; v_gene: TRBV12-3/TRBV12-4; CDR3nt: TGTGCCAGCAGCCCTGGGGTCGGCGAGACCCAGTACTTC; CDR3aa: CASSPGVGETQYF
d_gene: NA; abundance: NA; j_gene: TRBJ2-3; v_gene: TRBV6-2/TRBV6-3; CDR3nt: TGTGCCAGCGTCAGGGGATCCACAGATACGCAGTATTTT; CDR3aa: CASVRGSTDTQYF
d_gene: NA; abundance: once; j_gene: TRBJ1-1; v_gene: TRBV28; CDR3nt: TGTGCCAGCAGGACAGGTCCTCCTAACACTGAAGCTTTCTTT; CDR3aa: CASRTGPPNTEAFF
d_gene: NA; abundance: few; j_gene: TRBJ2-7; v_gene: TRBV28; CDR3nt: TGTGCCAGCAGTTTAGGCAACGAGCAGTACTTC; CDR3aa: CASSLGNEQYF
d_gene: NA; abundance: NA; j_gene: TRBJ1-2; v_gene: TRBV14; CDR3nt: TGTGCCAACAGCCAGCAGGAGGAGAGTTATGGCTACACCTTC; CDR3aa: CANSQQEESYGYTF
d_gene: TRBD1; abundance: NA; j_gene: TRBJ1-5; v_gene: TRBV2; CDR3nt: TGTGCCAGCAGTGATGATGGGACAGGGGGCCTCGGTCAGCCCCAGCATTTT; CDR3aa: CASSDDGTGGLGQPQHF
d_gene: NA; abundance: NA; j_gene: TRBJ1-5; v_gene: TRBV9; CDR3nt: TGTGCCAGCAGCGTAGGAGGGTTCAATCAGCCCCAGCATTTT; CDR3aa: CASSVGGFNQPQHF
d_gene: NA; abundance: NA; j_gene: TRBJ1-2; v_gene: TRBV7-9; CDR3nt: TGTGCCAGCAGCCAGATTGTGGGACCTAACTATGGCTACACCTTC; CDR3aa: CASSQIVGPNYGYTF
d_gene: NA; abundance: NA; j_gene: TRBJ1-1; v_gene: TRBV4-1; CDR3nt: TGCGCCAGCAGCCCTAGGGGTCAAACGGCTTTCTTT; CDR3aa: CASSPRGQTAFF
d_gene: TRBD2; abundance: NA; j_gene: TRBJ2-1; v_gene: TRBV19; CDR3nt: TGTGCCAGTAGTATAGGCGGGAGGTCCTACAATGAGCAGTTCTTC; CDR3aa: CASSIGGRSYNEQFF
d_gene: NA; abundance: NA; j_gene: TRBJ2-3; v_gene: TRBV7-9; CDR3nt: TGTGCCAGCAGCTTAGTGGCGGGACGGGGGACAGATACGCAGTATTTT; CDR3aa: CASSLVAGRGTDTQYF
d_gene: NA; abundance: NA; j_gene: TRBJ2-5; v_gene: TRBV29-1; CDR3nt: TGCAGCGTTGAGAGTAACCAAGAGACCCAGTACTTC; CDR3aa: CSVESNQETQYF
d_gene: TRBD1; abundance: NA; j_gene: TRBJ1-2; v_gene: TRBV30; CDR3nt: TGTGCCTGGAGCCGCTGCCCGGGACAGGCTAACTATGGCTACACCTTC; CDR3aa: CAWSRCPGQANYGYTF
d_gene: NA; abundance: NA; j_gene: TRBJ1-5; v_gene: TRBV23-1; CDR3nt: TGCGCCAGCAGTCAATCGATTAAGAGGGTTGGAAAGGGCAATCAGCCCCAGCATTTT; CDR3aa: CASSQSIKRVGKGNQPQHF
d_gene: NA; abundance: once; j_gene: TRBJ2-1; v_gene: TRBV24-1; CDR3nt: TGTGCCACCAGTGACCCTACCTTAGGGGGGGCACATGAGCAGTTCTTC; CDR3aa: CATSDPTLGGAHEQFF
d_gene: NA; abundance: NA; j_gene: TRBJ1-1; v_gene: TRBV9; CDR3nt: TGTGCCAGCAGCTTAACGACAGGACTGAACACTGAAGCTTTCTTT; CDR3aa: CASSLTTGLNTEAFF
d_gene: NA; abundance: NA; j_gene: TRBJ2-2; v_gene: TRBV4-1; CDR3nt: TGCGCCAGCAGCCAAGATATGTCAGGGTCATTCACCGGGGAGCTGTTTTTT; CDR3aa: CASSQDMSGSFTGELFF
d_gene: NA; abundance: NA; j_gene: TRBJ1-5; v_gene: TRBV7-9; CDR3nt: TGTGCCAGCAGCCATCAAGGTCTGGAGCCCCAGCATTTT; CDR3aa: CASSHQGLEPQHF
d_gene: NA; abundance: NA; j_gene: TRBJ1-2; v_gene: TRBV4-2; CDR3nt: TGTGCCAGCAGCCTTTTGGGAGAGAGAAACTATGGCTACACCTTC; CDR3aa: CASSLLGERNYGYTF
d_gene: NA; abundance: NA; j_gene: TRBJ2-7; v_gene: TRBV6-5; CDR3nt: TGTGCCAGCAGTGCTGGCGATCTGGATTCTAAGGAGCAGTACTTC; CDR3aa: CASSAGDLDSKEQYF
d_gene: NA; abundance: NA; j_gene: TRBJ1-1; v_gene: TRBV9; CDR3nt: TGTGCCAGCAGCAAATCCCTGGATAAGCCGAACACTGAAGCTTTCTTT; CDR3aa: CASSKSLDKPNTEAFF
d_gene: NA; abundance: NA; j_gene: TRBJ1-4; v_gene: TRBV30; CDR3nt: TGTGCCTGGAGTATCCCCGGAGGTGAAAAACTGTTTTTT; CDR3aa: CAWSIPGGEKLFF
d_gene: NA; abundance: once; j_gene: TRBJ2-1; v_gene: TRBV30; CDR3nt: TGTGCCTGGAGTCTTGCGAGCGGAAGCTCCTACAATGAGCAGTTCTTC; CDR3aa: CAWSLASGSSYNEQFF